A single sample is the source of the 9 T cell receptor beta chains below, sequenced in a study of T cell changes during pregnancy in multiple sclerosis. Sequencing was performed with immunoSEQ multiplex PCR; in TCRdb, only in-frame clones are kept and a portion is missing. In the table there are about 77,000 clones, around 89% of which are singletons. Sequencing used peripheral blood, obtained before pregnancy. Receptors originate from a female donor with multiple sclerosis, enrolled in a pregnancy study.

V gene TRBV7-2 combines with J gene TRBJ1-1; unclear D gene. The germline V gene has CDR1 SGHTA and CDR2 FQGNSA. The V end was cut by 6 bases, the J end by 1 base, with 9 bases between. CDR3 length: 13 amino acids. CDR3 loop: CASSLLWNTEAFF. CDR3 sequence (DNA): TGTGCCAGCAGTCTTTTGTGGAACACTGAAGCTTTCTTT.

The chain is built from TRBV5-6 and TRBJ2-3; maybe TRBD1 (6 bases). The germline CDR1 and CDR2 sequences are SGHDT and YYEEEE. Trimming took 0 bases from V and 4 from J, leaving 18 bases between them. The CDR3 is 17 residues long. The CDR3, as DNA: TGTGCCAGCAGCTTGGGGGGGCCGATCGGGCTAGCAGATACGCAGTATTTT. Translating gives CASSLGGPIGLADTQYF.

This rearrangement joins TRBV19 to TRBJ1-5, with 8 bases that match TRBD1. J gave up 0 bases and V 5 bases, and 3 bases lay outside the gene matches. Germline V CDR1 and CDR2: LNHDA, SQIVND (reference sequence). There are 15 residues in the CDR3. CDR3 loop: CASSRQGFSNQPQHF. Written as DNA, the CDR3 is TGTGCCAGTAGTCGACAGGGGTTTAGCAATCAGCCCCAGCATTTT.

V usage is TRBV5-1 and J usage is TRBJ2-1, with 7 positions matching TRBD1. This CDR3 has 13 amino acids. V was clipped by 6 bases and J by 3 bases; unmatched bases: 3. Germline V CDR1 and CDR2: SGHRS, YFSETQ. CDR3 in amino acids: CASKTGVYNEQFF. The DNA of the CDR3 is TGCGCCAGCAAAACAGGGGTCTACAATGAGCAGTTCTTC.

The rearrangement links TRBV28 to TRBJ1-2; no firm D call. Germline assignment: CDR1 MDHEN and CDR2 SYDVKM. V shed 2 bases and J shed 8 bases, with 15 bases lying between them. CDR3 length: 14 residues. The CDR3 DNA is TGTGCCAGCAGTTTAAGTAGGCATTCAGGAGGCTACACCTTC. Its protein product is CASSLSRHSGGYTF.

This chain links TRBV7-8 with TRBJ2-5; 9 nucleotides agree with TRBD2. The CDR3 runs to 16 residues. Trimming at V came to 6 bases and at J to 5 bases, leaving 13 bases not matched to a gene. Germline CDR1 reads SGHVS; CDR2 reads FQNEAQ. DNA of the CDR3: TGTGCCAGCAGTCCGGTGTTAGCGGGGGCCGCCGAGACCCAGTACTTC. Its protein is CASSPVLAGAAETQYF.

The chain combines TRBV19 with TRBJ2-7, with TRBD2 matching over 8 bases. After removal of 3 bases from V and 0 bases from J, the junction contained 7 bases not matched to a gene. Germline CDR1 and CDR2: LNHDA and SQIVND (reference sequence). The CDR3 consists of 16 residues. CDR3 region: CASSIAAGASSYEQYF. CDR3 coding DNA: TGTGCCAGTAGTATCGCAGCGGGGGCGTCCTCCTACGAGCAGTACTTC.

The chain carries TRBV7-6 and TRBJ2-1; TRBD1 matches at 9 bases. CDR1 and CDR2 (germline): SGHVS, FNYEAQ. The junction had 10 bases not matched to a gene; V was cut back by 1 base and J by 9 bases. This CDR3 region has 16 residues. In DNA form, the CDR3 reads TGTGCCAGCAGCTTAGGGGGGGGGACAGGGCGCGGTGAGCAGTTCTTC. Translated: CASSLGGGTGRGEQFF.

V and J are TRBV19 and TRBJ1-4; D is ambiguous. The germline gives CDR1 LNHDA, CDR2 SQIVND (reference sequence). This CDR3 spans 15 amino acids. Trimming took off 6 bases at V and 0 bases at J, with 11 bases between the two ends. CDR3 nucleotide sequence: TGTGCCAGTAGGGTACGGGATTCAACTAATGAAAAACTGTTTTTT. Its protein is CASRVRDSTNEKLFF. The full variable domain, with the rest looked up from reference TRBV19 and TRBJ1-4, is DGGITQSPKYLFRKEGQNVTLSCEQNLNHDAMYWYRQDPGQGLRLIYYSQIVNDFQKGDIAEGYSVSREKKESFPLTVTSAQKNPTAFYLCASRVRDSTNEKLFFGSGTQLSVL.